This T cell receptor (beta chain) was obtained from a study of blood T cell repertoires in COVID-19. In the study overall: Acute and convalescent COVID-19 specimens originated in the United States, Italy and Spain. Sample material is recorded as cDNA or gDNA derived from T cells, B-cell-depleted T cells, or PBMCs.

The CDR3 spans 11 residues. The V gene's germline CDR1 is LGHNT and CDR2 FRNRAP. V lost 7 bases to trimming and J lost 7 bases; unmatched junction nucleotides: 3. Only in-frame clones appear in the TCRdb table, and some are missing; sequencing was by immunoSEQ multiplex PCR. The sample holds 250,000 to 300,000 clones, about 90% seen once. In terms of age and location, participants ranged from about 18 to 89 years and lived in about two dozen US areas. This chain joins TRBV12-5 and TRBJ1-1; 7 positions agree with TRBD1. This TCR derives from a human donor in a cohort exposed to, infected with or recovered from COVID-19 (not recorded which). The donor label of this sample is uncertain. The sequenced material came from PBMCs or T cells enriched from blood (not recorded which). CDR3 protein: CASARTGEAFF. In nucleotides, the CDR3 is TGTGCTAGTGCCAGGACAGGTGAAGCTTTCTTT.